The rows below give T cell receptor beta chains drawn from one sample of a study of T-cell reconstitution after alpha-beta-depleted transplantation in children. MiXCR was run by TCRdb on the PCR reads, yielding one entry per CDR3 protein. This table holds 600,000 to 700,000 distinct CDR3 sequences, around 13% found once. The sequences come from PBMCs, collected before TCRalphabeta/CD19-depleted stem cell transplant. All receptors derive from a girl between 2 and 10 years old with congenital amegakaryocytic thrombocytopenia, due to receive a stem cell transplant. CDR3s include the opening cysteine and the closing phenylalanine or tryptophan. The order of the fields is V gene, D gene, clone size, J gene, CDR3 DNA, CDR3 protein. A D gene is named only where the DNA matches it firmly. Clone size is given for some rows only: seen once, a few or many times, or a class if the clone is expanded.

V: TRBV28; D: NA; size: NA; J: TRBJ2-7; DNA: TGTGCCAGCAGTCGCGAGATCCCCACGACGTACGAGCAGTACTTC; CDR3: CASSREIPTTYEQYF
V: TRBV5-6; D: TRBD1; size: many; J: TRBJ2-7; DNA: TGTGCCAGCAGCTTAACAGGGGCAAACTCCTACGAGCAGTACTTC; CDR3: CASSLTGANSYEQYF
V: TRBV6-5; D: NA; size: many; J: TRBJ2-3; DNA: TGTGCCAGCAGTTACTCGGGTGGCATCGCAACAGATACGCAGTATTTT; CDR3: CASSYSGGIATDTQYF
V: TRBV20-1; D: NA; size: many; J: TRBJ2-3; DNA: TGCAGTCCCCTTGGCCCAGATACGCAGTATTTT; CDR3: CSPLGPDTQYF
V: TRBV7-9; D: NA; size: NA; J: TRBJ2-1; DNA: TGTGCCAGCAGCTTCCTAATCGTGAGCCTCAATGAGCAGTTCTTC; CDR3: CASSFLIVSLNEQFF
V: TRBV29-1; D: TRBD1; size: few; J: TRBJ2-7; DNA: TGCAGCGTGGAGGGGGACAGGGCAGTCGAGCAGTACTTC; CDR3: CSVEGDRAVEQYF
V: TRBV6-5; D: TRBD2; size: many; J: TRBJ2-2; DNA: TGTGCCAGCAGTTCTCTGACTAGCGGGAGGGGCGGGGAGCTGTTTTTT; CDR3: CASSSLTSGRGGELFF
V: TRBV20-1; D: NA; size: few; J: TRBJ2-1; DNA: TGCAGTGCTTACGAACTAGCCCATGAGCAGTTCTTC; CDR3: CSAYELAHEQFF
V: TRBV2; D: NA; size: few; J: TRBJ2-2; DNA: TGTGCCAGCAGGGAGAAATACGATCTCGGGGAGCTGTTTTTT; CDR3: CASREKYDLGELFF
V: TRBV20-1; D: TRBD2; size: few; J: TRBJ2-7; DNA: TGCAGTGCGCTGACTAGCGGGAGGGCAAAGTCCCAGACCTACGAGCAGTACTTC; CDR3: CSALTSGRAKSQTYEQYF
V: TRBV20-1; D: NA; size: few; J: TRBJ2-5; DNA: TGCAGTGCTAGCTCGGCAGGGGCCACCAACCAAGAGACCCAGTACTTC; CDR3: CSASSAGATNQETQYF
V: TRBV20-1; D: TRBD2; size: many; J: TRBJ2-7; DNA: TGCAGTGCTAGGGAGGCGGGAGTAAGTAGCGAGCAGTACTTC; CDR3: CSAREAGVSSEQYF
V: TRBV10-3; D: NA; size: many; J: TRBJ2-2; DNA: TGTGCCATCCGATCCCCCGGGGAGCTGTTTTTT; CDR3: CAIRSPGELFF
V: TRBV20-1; D: NA; size: many; J: TRBJ2-3; DNA: TGCAGTGCCCCCCAGGGTACAGATACGCAGTATTTT; CDR3: CSAPQGTDTQYF
V: TRBV12-3/TRBV12-4; D: TRBD2; size: few; J: TRBJ2-3; DNA: TGTGCCAGCAGTTTAAGGGAGGGTGATACGCAGTATTTT; CDR3: CASSLREGDTQYF
V: TRBV6-1; D: TRBD1; size: few; J: TRBJ1-5; DNA: TGTGCCAGCAGTGAATTTCCCGGGACAGGGTTTGGTCAGCCCCAGCATTTT; CDR3: CASSEFPGTGFGQPQHF
V: TRBV29-1; D: NA; size: many; J: TRBJ2-2; DNA: TGCAGCGTTGTGGGCGACCAAGGGTTCGGCGGGGAGCTGTTTTTT; CDR3: CSVVGDQGFGGELFF
V: TRBV5-1; D: TRBD2; size: many; J: TRBJ2-1; DNA: TGCGCCAGCAGCTTACCCGCGGGAGATGGTAATGAGCAGTTCTTC; CDR3: CASSLPAGDGNEQFF
V: TRBV15; D: NA; size: NA; J: TRBJ1-5; DNA: TGTGCCACCAGCAGAGATGTGGGGGACTCCGGAGGCAATCAGCCCCAGCATTTT; CDR3: CATSRDVGDSGGNQPQHF
V: TRBV28; D: TRBD2; size: many; J: TRBJ2-1; DNA: TGTGCCAGCAGTCCCCTTAGCGGGAGGGCCGTCAATGAGCAGTTCTTC; CDR3: CASSPLSGRAVNEQFF
V: TRBV7-9; D: TRBD2; size: many; J: TRBJ2-7; DNA: TGTGCCAGCGGACTGGCGGGGGATCTCTACGAGCAGTACTTC; CDR3: CASGLAGDLYEQYF
V: TRBV5-1; D: NA; size: many; J: TRBJ1-5; DNA: TGCGCCAGCAGCTTGGATGGGGTCTCAGACTGGCCCCAGCATTTT; CDR3: CASSLDGVSDWPQHF
V: TRBV10-3; D: TRBD2; size: many; J: TRBJ2-3; DNA: TGTGCCATCAGTGAGGTATTAGCGGGAGGTAGGAATACGCAGTATTTT; CDR3: CAISEVLAGGRNTQYF
V: TRBV20-1; D: NA; size: many; J: TRBJ1-2; DNA: TGCAGTGCTTATGGACAGTCTAACTATGGCTACACCTTC; CDR3: CSAYGQSNYGYTF
V: TRBV20-1; D: TRBD1; size: many; J: TRBJ2-5; DNA: TGCAGTGCGGGTCCGGGACAGCAAGAGACCCAGTACTTC; CDR3: CSAGPGQQETQYF
V: TRBV30; D: TRBD1; size: many; J: TRBJ2-2; DNA: TGTGCCCAACACGGGGACAGGAACACCGGGGAGCTGTTTTTT; CDR3: CAQHGDRNTGELFF
V: TRBV11-2; D: NA; size: few; J: TRBJ2-2; DNA: TGTGCCAGCAGCCTATTCATGTACACCGGGGAGCTGTTTTTT; CDR3: CASSLFMYTGELFF
V: TRBV5-1; D: NA; size: NA; J: TRBJ1-5; DNA: TGCGCCAGCACGACGCGCCCCGAAAAGTGGGGGAGCAATCAGCCCCAGCATTTT; CDR3: CASTTRPEKWGSNQPQHF
V: TRBV6-1; D: NA; size: many; J: TRBJ2-5; DNA: TGTGCCAGCAGTGAAGAACTTTACATGAAGACCCAGTACTTC; CDR3: CASSEELYMKTQYF
V: TRBV10-3; D: NA; size: NA; J: TRBJ1-1; DNA: TGTGCCATCAGTGTGGGCGGGAACACTGAAGCTTTCTTT; CDR3: CAISVGGNTEAFF
V: TRBV20-1; D: NA; size: many; J: TRBJ1-2; DNA: TGCAGTGCTAAGGGACATTGGGAGAAAAACTATGGCTACACCTTC; CDR3: CSAKGHWEKNYGYTF
V: TRBV20-1; D: TRBD2; size: many; J: TRBJ2-1; DNA: TGCAGTTTCCCAGGGCCTAGCGGGAGTAATGAGCAGTTCTTC; CDR3: CSFPGPSGSNEQFF